This passage covers 28 T cell receptor beta chains from one sample sequenced in a study of blood T cell repertoires in COVID-19. The table came from immunoSEQ multiplex PCR; TCRdb's copy has only in-frame clones and leaves some out. The sample has about 280,000 clones, roughly 90% seen once; the top ten hold around 10%. Sequencing was performed on peripheral blood. All receptors derive from a woman in her twenties or thirties with COVID-19, enrolled during active disease.

This sequence joins TRBV29-1 and TRBJ1-2; maybe TRBD1 (5 bases). The CDR3 spans 16 residues. V shed 5 bases and J shed 4 bases, with 23 bases lying between them. Germline CDR1 is SQVTM and CDR2 is ANQGSEA. CDR3 region: CSVLIRRQGGTYGYTF. The CDR3 nucleotides read TGCAGCGTTTTAATCCGACGGCAGGGAGGCACCTATGGCTACACCTTC.

There are a few counts of this clone. This chain connects TRBV19 to TRBJ1-2; 12 nucleotides line up with TRBD1. The V and J ends lost 4 bases and 4 bases, in that order; junction bases with no gene match: 4. The germline gives CDR1 LNHDA, CDR2 SQIVND (reference sequence). This CDR3 spans 15 amino acids. Written as DNA, the CDR3 is TGTGCCAGTAGTAGGGGACAGGGGGCATCCTATGGCTACACCTTC. This encodes CASSRGQGASYGYTF.

DNA of the CDR3: TGTGCCAGCAGCGTAGGACAGGGGAACTGGGGCTACACCTTC. The encoded protein is CASSVGQGNWGYTF. The chain recombines TRBV9 with TRBJ1-2; 8 nucleotides agree with TRBD1. The ends lost 0 bases at V and 8 bases at J; junction bases unmatched: 6. From germline, CDR1 is SGDLS and CDR2 YYNGEE. CDR3 length: 14 residues.

V gene TRBV18 combines with J gene TRBJ2-2, with TRBD1 identical over 10 bases. Per germline, CDR1 KGHSH and CDR2 LQKENI. Germline trimming cut 1 base from V and 2 bases from J; bases unmatched to any gene: 7. This CDR3 is 18 amino acids long. CDR3 sequence: CASSPRLTGGGNTGELFF. The CDR3 DNA reads TGTGCCAGCTCACCACGACTGACAGGGGGCGGCAACACCGGGGAGCTGTTTTTT.

The chain carries TRBV3-1 (or the pseudogene TRBV3-2) and TRBJ1-1; D is unresolved. The CDR3 is 16 residues long. Trimming pared 4 bases from V and 5 bases from J, leaving 20 bases between. From germline, CDR1 is LGHDT and CDR2 YNNKEL (reference sequence). CDR3 coding DNA: TGTGCCAGCAGCCTTTTCCGGACCCTTCCGGGAACTGAAGCTTTCTTT. Amino acid sequence: CASSLFRTLPGTEAFF.

The chain couples TRBV11-3 to TRBJ2-1; 9 bases map to TRBD2. Germline values: CDR1 SGHNT, CDR2 YENEEA. Losses at the gene ends were 1 base for V and 6 bases for J; bases not matched to a gene: 7. There are 16 residues in the CDR3. CDR3 DNA sequence: TGTGCCAGCAGCTTAGGGAGTCAGCGGGGGGTCAATGAGCAGTTCTTC. Translation: CASSLGSQRGVNEQFF.

The gene calls are TRBV4-2 and TRBJ2-1, with D possibly matching TRBD2 (6 bases). V was pared by 0 bases and J by 4 bases, with 10 bases between. CDR1 LGHNA and CDR2 YNFKEQ come from the germline V gene. The CDR3 runs to 15 residues. CDR3: CASSQDVGGYNEQFF. The CDR3 DNA sequence: TGTGCCAGCAGCCAAGATGTGGGGGGTTACAATGAGCAGTTCTTC.

The V call is TRBV9, the J call TRBJ1-1; D not certain. V lost 4 bases, J lost 3 bases, and 16 bases lay in between. This CDR3 comprises 15 residues. In germline, CDR1 is SGDLS, CDR2 YYNGEE. The CDR3 nucleotides read TGTGCCAGCAGCCCCCCGGCGGGCAGTCACACTGAAGCTTTCTTT. Protein product: CASSPPAGSHTEAFF.

V is TRBV5-8 and J is TRBJ2-1, with 7 bases aligning to TRBD1. Trimming at V came to 4 bases and at J to 10 bases, leaving 11 bases not matched to a gene. Germline V gene data show CDR1 as SGHTS and CDR2 as YDEGEE. CDR3 length equals 14 residues. The CDR3 reads CASSPGTAPEEQFF. The CDR3 DNA sequence: TGTGCCAGCAGCCCCGGGACAGCCCCCGAGGAGCAGTTCTTC.

This clone is a singleton in its sample. This rearrangement joins TRBV15 to TRBJ2-1, with TRBD2 matching over 8 bases. Germline trimming cut 2 bases from V and 5 bases from J; bases unmatched to any gene: 8. The CDR3 is made up of 16 amino acids. From germline, CDR1 is LNHNV and CDR2 YYDKDF (reference sequence). The CDR3 here is CATSRSVGRGDNEQFF. The DNA for the CDR3 is TGTGCCACCAGCAGATCGGTGGGGCGGGGGGACAATGAGCAGTTCTTC. Variable domain in full (rest from reference TRBV15 and TRBJ2-1): DAMVIQNPRYQVTQFGKPVTLSCSQTLNHNVMYWYQQKSSQAPKLLFHYYDKDFNNEADTPDNFQSRRPNTSFCFLDIRSPGLGDTAMYLCATSRSVGRGDNEQFFGPGTRLTVL.

This clone was observed a few times. This sequence joins TRBV5-1 and TRBJ1-4; D is unresolved. The germline V and J ends were trimmed by 0 bases and 3 bases, with 9 bases remaining between them. Germline V gives CDR1 SGHRS, CDR2 YFSETQ. The CDR3 length is 15 residues. The CDR3 loop reads CASSLVGMSNEKLFF. DNA for the CDR3: TGCGCCAGCAGCTTGGTCGGTATGTCTAATGAAAAACTGTTTTTT.

The chain uses TRBV9 and TRBJ2-7, with D perhaps matching TRBD2 (6 bases). The V end was cut by 2 bases, the J end by 3 bases, with 21 bases between. In germline, CDR1 is SGDLS, CDR2 YYNGEE. The CDR3 totals 17 residues. The DNA for the CDR3 is TGTGCCAGCAGCGTTACGGGAAGTGGGGGGTCTCACTACGAGCAGTACTTC. Its translation is CASSVTGSGGSHYEQYF.

The chain uses TRBV6-5 and TRBJ2-5; TRBD1 aligns across 8 bases. The CDR3 has 13 residues. V lost 6 bases and J lost 5; bases outside the gene matches: 5. CDR1 and CDR2 from the germline V gene are MNHEY and SVGAGI. The CDR3 DNA follows: TGTGCCAGCAGCCCGGGACAGGTCGAGACCCAGTACTTC. It encodes CASSPGQVETQYF.

This clone was seen more than once but under ten times. The chain carries TRBV28 and TRBJ1-1; no clear D. V was cut by 6 bases and J by 8 bases, with 13 bases left in between. Germline assignment: CDR1 MDHEN and CDR2 SYDVKM. CDR3 size: 12 residues. In nucleotides, the CDR3 is TGTGCCAGCAGCGGGGATAAGAGAGAAGCTTTCTTT. It codes for CASSGDKREAFF.

The chain carries TRBV27 and TRBJ1-2, with 7 bases identical to TRBD1. Looked up from germline, CDR1 is MNHEY and CDR2 is SMNVEV (reference sequence). CDR3 length equals 16 residues. With V trimmed by 6 bases and J by 8 bases, 18 bases remained unmatched. CDR3 protein: CASRTGTEIIGSGYTF. CDR3 nucleotides: TGTGCCAGCAGAACCGGGACAGAAATCATTGGGTCGGGCTACACCTTC.

The chain couples TRBV7-6 to TRBJ1-2, with TRBD1 identical over 8 bases. This CDR3 comprises 16 residues. J was trimmed by 8 bases and V by 5 bases; bases with no gene match: 16. Germline CDR1 reads SGHVS; CDR2 reads FNYEAQ. The CDR3 region is CASSPLGGTGSSGYTF. DNA of the CDR3: TGTGCCAGCAGCCCTTTGGGGGGGACAGGTTCTTCGGGCTACACCTTC.

This clone was observed many times. The chain joins TRBV3-1 (or the pseudogene TRBV3-2) to TRBJ1-2, with D possibly matching TRBD1 (5 bases). Germline-derived CDR1 and CDR2 are LGHDT and YNNKEL (reference sequence). V was shortened by 3 bases and J by 4 bases, with 12 bases between the two germline ends. This CDR3 has 14 residues. CDR3 loop: CASSHVGAGYGYTF. As DNA, the CDR3 is TGTGCCAGCAGCCACGTTGGGGCCGGCTATGGCTACACCTTC.

The chain joins TRBV5-1 to TRBJ1-2, with unresolved D. The germline gives CDR1 SGHRS, CDR2 YFSETQ. The CDR3 is 12 amino acids. The ends were cut back, 0 bases at V and 7 bases at J, with 7 bases in the middle. CDR3 residues: CASSLEFSGYTF. The CDR3 bases are TGCGCCAGCAGCTTGGAGTTCAGTGGCTACACCTTC.

The chain recombines TRBV27 with TRBJ2-1; TRBD2 agrees at 7 bases. In germline, CDR1 is MNHEY, CDR2 SMNVEV (reference sequence). V trimming: 2 bases; J trimming: 9 bases; junction bases outside the gene matches: 1. The CDR3 is made up of 12 amino acids. In nucleotides, the CDR3 is TGTGCCAGCAGTTTAGGGGGGGGTGAGCAGTTCTTC. Protein: CASSLGGGEQFF.

V is TRBV19 and J is TRBJ2-2; unclear D gene. Germline loops: CDR1 LNHDA, CDR2 SQIVND (reference sequence). The CDR3 spans 15 residues. V was cut by 3 bases and J by 7 bases, with 15 bases left in between. The CDR3 bases are TGTGCCAGTAGTATCAGGCCACCCGGCGACGGGGAGCTGTTTTTT. Its protein is CASSIRPPGDGELFF.

This clone was recorded once. This chain uses TRBV11-3 with TRBJ1-3; 9 bases match TRBD1. Germline assignment: CDR1 SGHNT and CDR2 YENEEA. After removal of 5 bases from V and 8 bases from J, the junction contained 4 bases not matched to a gene. This CDR3 has 13 amino acids. The CDR3 nucleotides read TGTGCCAGCAGCCCGGACAGGGGTTACACCATATATTTT. Translated: CASSPDRGYTIYF.

The J gene is TRBJ2-1, the V gene TRBV7-9; 14 bases line up with TRBD2. Germline V gene sequence: CDR1 SEHNR, CDR2 FQNEAQ (reference sequence). The CDR3 extends over 19 amino acids. Trimming took 2 bases from V and 5 from J; bases not matched to a gene: 11. The CDR3 DNA follows: TGTGCCAGCAGCTTACCTCCGGCGACTAGCGGGGGGGCTAACAATGAGCAGTTCTTC. This codes for CASSLPPATSGGANNEQFF.

Written as DNA, the CDR3 is TGTGCCATCAGTGAGTATATCGGGACAGTAAATTCACCCCTCCACTTT. Protein: CAISEYIGTVNSPLHF. The genes are TRBV10-3 and TRBJ1-6, with TRBD1 matching over 7 bases. The germline V gene has CDR1 ENHRY and CDR2 SYGVKD. The CDR3 has 16 residues. With 1 base clipped from V and 7 bases from J, the junction kept 7 bases outside the gene matches.

The chain carries TRBV4-1 and TRBJ2-3; 8 bases line up with TRBD2. The CDR3 covers 18 residues. The V gene end was trimmed by 0 bases and the J gene end by 2 bases; junction bases not matched to a gene: 10. Germline assignment: CDR1 MGHRA and CDR2 YSYEKL. For the CDR3, the DNA is TGCGCCAGCAGCCAAGAGGCGGCGGCGGGGGGAAACACAGATACGCAGTATTTT. It is translated as CASSQEAAAGGNTDTQYF.

The chain recombines TRBV3-1 (or the pseudogene TRBV3-2) with TRBJ2-7, with 10 bases matching TRBD1. The CDR3 has 16 amino acids. The V and J ends lost 3 bases and 1 base, in that order; junction bases with no gene match: 6. Looked up from germline, CDR1 is LGHDT and CDR2 is YNNKEL (reference sequence). The CDR3 DNA reads TGTGCCAGCAGCCACGGGACAGGGGTACTGTCCTACGAGCAGTACTTC. Its translation: CASSHGTGVLSYEQYF.

This clone came up once. CDR3: CASSPGRSSSTGELFF. CDR3 coding DNA: TGTGCCAGCTCACCGGGCAGGTCCTCCTCCACCGGGGAGCTGTTTTTT. The rearrangement links TRBV18 to TRBJ2-2, with no clear D. The CDR3 totals 16 residues. From germline, CDR1 is KGHSH and CDR2 LQKENI. The V gene lost 3 bases and the J gene lost 4 bases, with 15 bases spanning the gap.

This clone has just one count. The V call is TRBV19, the J call TRBJ1-3; D perhaps matches TRBD1 (5 bases). V was cut by 9 bases and J by 3 bases, with 12 bases left in between. The germline gives CDR1 LNHDA, CDR2 SQIVND (reference sequence). This CDR3 comprises 13 residues. In DNA form, the CDR3 reads TGTGCCAGCGAAACAGGATATGGAAACACCATATATTTT. This codes for CASETGYGNTIYF.

The chain recombines TRBV7-9 with TRBJ2-3, with D uncertain. V was pared by 4 bases and J by 0 bases, with 8 bases between. Germline assignment: CDR1 SEHNR and CDR2 FQNEAQ (reference sequence). The CDR3 is made up of 14 amino acids. The CDR3 sequence: CASSSGFSTDTQYF. The CDR3 nucleotides are TGTGCCAGCAGCTCCGGGTTCAGCACAGATACGCAGTATTTT.